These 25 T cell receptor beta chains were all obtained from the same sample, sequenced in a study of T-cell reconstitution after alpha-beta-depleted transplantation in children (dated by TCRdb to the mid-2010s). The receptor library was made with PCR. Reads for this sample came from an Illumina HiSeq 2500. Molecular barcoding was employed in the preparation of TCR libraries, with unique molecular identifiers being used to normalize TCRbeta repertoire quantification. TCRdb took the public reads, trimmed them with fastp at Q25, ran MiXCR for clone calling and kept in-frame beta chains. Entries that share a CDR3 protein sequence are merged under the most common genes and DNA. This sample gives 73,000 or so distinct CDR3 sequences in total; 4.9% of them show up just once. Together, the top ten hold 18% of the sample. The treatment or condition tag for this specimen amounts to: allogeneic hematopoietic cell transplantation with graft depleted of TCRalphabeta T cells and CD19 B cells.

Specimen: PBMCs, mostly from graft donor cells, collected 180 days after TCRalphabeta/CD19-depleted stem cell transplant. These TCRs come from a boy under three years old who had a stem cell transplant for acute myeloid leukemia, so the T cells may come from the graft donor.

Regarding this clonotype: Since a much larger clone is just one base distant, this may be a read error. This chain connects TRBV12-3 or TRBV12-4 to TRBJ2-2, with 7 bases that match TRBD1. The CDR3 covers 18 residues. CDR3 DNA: TGTGCCAGCACACTGGGGCGACAGGGCGGATTCAACACCGGGGAGCTGCTTTTT. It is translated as CASTLGRQGGFNTGELLF.

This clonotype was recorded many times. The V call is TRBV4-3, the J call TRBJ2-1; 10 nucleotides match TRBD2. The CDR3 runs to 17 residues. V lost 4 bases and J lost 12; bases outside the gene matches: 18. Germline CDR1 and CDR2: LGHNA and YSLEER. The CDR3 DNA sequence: TGCGCCAGCAGCCTATTCTATCATGCGGACCGACTAGCGGGGCAGTTCTTC. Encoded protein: CASSLFYHADRLAGQFF.

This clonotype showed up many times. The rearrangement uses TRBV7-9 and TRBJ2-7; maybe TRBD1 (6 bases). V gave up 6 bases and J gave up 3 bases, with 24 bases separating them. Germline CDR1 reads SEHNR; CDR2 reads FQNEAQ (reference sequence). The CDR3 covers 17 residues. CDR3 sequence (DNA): TGTGCCAGCAGTCCCGGGATCCTGGACAGTTTCCGCTACGAGCAGTACTTC. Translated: CASSPGILDSFRYEQYF.

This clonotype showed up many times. CDR3 residues: CASSFTETQYF. The DNA of the CDR3 is TGTGCCAGCAGCTTCACAGAGACCCAGTACTTC. V and J are TRBV5-6 and TRBJ2-5, with D unresolved. The CDR3 extends over 11 amino acids. V was trimmed by 2 bases and J by 4 bases, leaving 3 bases between them. Germline V gene data show CDR1 as SGHDT and CDR2 as YYEEEE.

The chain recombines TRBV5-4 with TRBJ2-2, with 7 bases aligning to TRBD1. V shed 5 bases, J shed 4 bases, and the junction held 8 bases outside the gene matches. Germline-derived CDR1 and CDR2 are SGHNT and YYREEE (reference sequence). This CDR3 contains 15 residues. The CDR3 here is CASRVGTAPTGELFF. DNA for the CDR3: TGTGCCAGCAGGGTCGGGACAGCGCCCACCGGGGAGCTGTTTTTT.

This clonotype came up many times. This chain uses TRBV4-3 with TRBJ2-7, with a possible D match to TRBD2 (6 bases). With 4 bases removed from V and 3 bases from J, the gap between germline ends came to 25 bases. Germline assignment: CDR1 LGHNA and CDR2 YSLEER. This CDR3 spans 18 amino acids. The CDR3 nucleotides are TGCGCCAGCAGCCCCTCTCTGACTAGTTCCCCTCTCTACTACGAGCAGTACTTC. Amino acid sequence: CASSPSLTSSPLYYEQYF.

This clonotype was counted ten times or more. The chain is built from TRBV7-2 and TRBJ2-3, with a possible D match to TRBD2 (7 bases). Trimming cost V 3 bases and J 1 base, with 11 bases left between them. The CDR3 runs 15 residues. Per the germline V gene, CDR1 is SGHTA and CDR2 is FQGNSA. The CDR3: CASSFGGGGTDTQYF. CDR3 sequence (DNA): TGTGCCAGCAGCTTTGGGGGGGGCGGCACAGATACGCAGTATTTT.

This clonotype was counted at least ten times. In DNA form, the CDR3 reads TGTGCCAGCAGCACGCTGGGGGTGGAGACCCAGTACTTC. This sequence encodes CASSTLGVETQYF. V and J are TRBV11-2 and TRBJ2-5; the D gene could be TRBD1 or TRBD2 (5 bases each). The CDR3 contains 13 residues. Looked up from germline, CDR1 is SGHAT and CDR2 is FQNNGV. V gave up 5 bases and J gave up 5 bases, with 12 bases separating them.

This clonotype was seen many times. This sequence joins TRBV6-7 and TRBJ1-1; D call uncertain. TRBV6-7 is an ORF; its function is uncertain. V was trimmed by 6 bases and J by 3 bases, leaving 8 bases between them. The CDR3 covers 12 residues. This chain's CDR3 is CASSEEDTEAFF. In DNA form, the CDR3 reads TGTGCCAGCAGCGAAGAAGACACTGAAGCTTTCTTT.

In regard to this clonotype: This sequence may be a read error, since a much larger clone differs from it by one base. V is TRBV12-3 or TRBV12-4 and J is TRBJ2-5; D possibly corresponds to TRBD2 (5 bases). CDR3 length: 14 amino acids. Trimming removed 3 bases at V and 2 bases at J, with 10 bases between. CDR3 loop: CASSFGEKQETQYF. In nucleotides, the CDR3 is TGTGCCAGCAGTTTCGGGGAGAAGCAAGAGACCCAGTACTTC.

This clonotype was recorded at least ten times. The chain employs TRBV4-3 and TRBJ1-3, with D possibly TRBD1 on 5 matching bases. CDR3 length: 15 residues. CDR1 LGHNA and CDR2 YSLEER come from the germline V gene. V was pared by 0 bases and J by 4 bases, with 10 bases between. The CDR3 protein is CASSQDGGAGNTIYF. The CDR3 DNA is TGCGCCAGCAGCCAAGACGGGGGAGCGGGAAACACCATATATTTT.

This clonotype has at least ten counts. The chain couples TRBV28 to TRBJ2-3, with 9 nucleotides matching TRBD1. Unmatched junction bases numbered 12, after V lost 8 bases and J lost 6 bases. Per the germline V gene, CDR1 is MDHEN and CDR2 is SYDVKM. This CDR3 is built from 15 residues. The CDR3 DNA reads TGTGCCAGCTTGGTGGAGACAGGGGGATCCGATACGCAGTATTTT. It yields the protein CASLVETGGSDTQYF.

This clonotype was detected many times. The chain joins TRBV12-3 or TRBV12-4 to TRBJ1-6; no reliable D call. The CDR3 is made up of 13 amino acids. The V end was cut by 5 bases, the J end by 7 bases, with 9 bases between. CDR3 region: CASSRTGNSPLHF. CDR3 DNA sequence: TGTGCCAGCAGTCGTACGGGGAATTCACCCCTCCACTTT.

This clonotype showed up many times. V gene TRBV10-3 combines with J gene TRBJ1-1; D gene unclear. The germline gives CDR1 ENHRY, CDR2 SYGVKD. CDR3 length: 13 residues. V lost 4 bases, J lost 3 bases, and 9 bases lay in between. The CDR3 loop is CAISVEGHTEAFF. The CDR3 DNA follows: TGTGCCATCAGTGTGGAAGGGCACACTGAAGCTTTCTTT.

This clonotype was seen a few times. CDR3 sequence reads: CASSSTGRLSSAGYTF. The CDR3 nucleotides are TGTGCCAGCAGCTCAACTGGACGCCTTTCGTCAGCTGGCTACACCTTC. The chain links TRBV11-3 to TRBJ1-2; D not resolved. CDR3 length: 16 residues. Germline values: CDR1 SGHNT, CDR2 YENEEA. V dropped 4 bases and J dropped 7 bases, with 22 bases sitting between them.

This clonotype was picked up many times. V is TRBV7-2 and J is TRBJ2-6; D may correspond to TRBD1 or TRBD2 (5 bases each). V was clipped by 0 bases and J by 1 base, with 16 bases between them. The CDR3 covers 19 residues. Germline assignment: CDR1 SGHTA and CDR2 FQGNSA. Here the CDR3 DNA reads TGTGCCAGCAGCTTAGCGCCAAGGGACGTTAATTCTGGGGCCAACGTCCTGACTTTC. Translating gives CASSLAPRDVNSGANVLTF.

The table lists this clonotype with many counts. The CDR3, as DNA: TGTGCCAGCAGTTACTCGGGGTTTGCCTACAATGAGCAGTTCTTC. Translating gives CASSYSGFAYNEQFF. This rearrangement joins TRBV6-5 to TRBJ2-1; no reliable D call. V was shortened by 0 bases and J by 2 bases, with 8 bases between the two germline ends. This CDR3 spans 15 amino acids. Germline V CDR1 and CDR2: MNHEY, SVGAGI.

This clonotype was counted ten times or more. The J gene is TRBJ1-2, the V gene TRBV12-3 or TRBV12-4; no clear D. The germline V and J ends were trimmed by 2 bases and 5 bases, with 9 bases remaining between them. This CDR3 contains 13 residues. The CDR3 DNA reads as TGTGCCAGCAGTTTAAACGACCGATATGGCTACACCTTC. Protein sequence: CASSLNDRYGYTF.

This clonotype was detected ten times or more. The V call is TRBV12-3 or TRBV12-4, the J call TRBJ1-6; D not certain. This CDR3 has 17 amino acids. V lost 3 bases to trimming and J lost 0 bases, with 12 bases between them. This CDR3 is CASSFDRVPSYNSPLHF. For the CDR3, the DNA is TGTGCCAGCAGTTTTGATAGGGTCCCCTCCTATAATTCACCCCTCCACTTT.

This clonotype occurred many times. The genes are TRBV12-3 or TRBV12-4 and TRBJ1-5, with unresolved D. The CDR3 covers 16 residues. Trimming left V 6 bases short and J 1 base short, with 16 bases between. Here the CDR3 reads CASSLSRLASNQPQHF. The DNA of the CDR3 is TGTGCCAGCAGCCTGAGCAGGCTGGCGAGCAATCAGCCCCAGCATTTT.

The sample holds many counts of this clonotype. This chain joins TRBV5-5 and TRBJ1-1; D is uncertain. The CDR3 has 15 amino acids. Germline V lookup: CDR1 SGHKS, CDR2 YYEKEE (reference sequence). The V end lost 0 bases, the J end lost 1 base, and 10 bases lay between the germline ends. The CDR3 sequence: CASSLGPGRNTEAFF. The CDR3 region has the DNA TGTGCCAGCAGCTTGGGTCCTGGACGGAACACTGAAGCTTTCTTT.

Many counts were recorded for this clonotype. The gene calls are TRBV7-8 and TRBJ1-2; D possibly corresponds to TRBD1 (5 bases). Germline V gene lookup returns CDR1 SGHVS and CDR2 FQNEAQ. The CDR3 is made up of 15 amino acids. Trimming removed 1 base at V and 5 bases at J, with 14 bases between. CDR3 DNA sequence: TGTGCCAGCAGCTTAGTGGAAGAGGGGCTGTATGGCTACACCTTC. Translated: CASSLVEEGLYGYTF.

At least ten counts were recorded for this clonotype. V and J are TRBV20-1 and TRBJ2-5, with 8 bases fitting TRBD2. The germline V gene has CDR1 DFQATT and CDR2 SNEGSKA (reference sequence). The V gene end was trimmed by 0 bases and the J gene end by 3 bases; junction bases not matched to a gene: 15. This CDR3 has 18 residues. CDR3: CSARDPGIGTRVEETQYF. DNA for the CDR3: TGCAGTGCTAGAGACCCCGGGATCGGGACTAGGGTTGAAGAGACCCAGTACTTC.

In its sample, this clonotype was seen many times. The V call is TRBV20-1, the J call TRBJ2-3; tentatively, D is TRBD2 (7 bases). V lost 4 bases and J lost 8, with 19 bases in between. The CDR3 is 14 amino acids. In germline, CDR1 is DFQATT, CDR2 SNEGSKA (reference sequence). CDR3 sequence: CSATVTRGAGTQYF. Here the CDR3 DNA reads TGCAGTGCTACAGTCACCCGGGGGGCCGGTACGCAGTATTTT.

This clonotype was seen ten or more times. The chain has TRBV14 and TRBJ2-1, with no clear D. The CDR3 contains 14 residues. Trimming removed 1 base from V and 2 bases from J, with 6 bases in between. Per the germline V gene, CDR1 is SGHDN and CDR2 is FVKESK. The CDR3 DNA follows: TGTGCCAGCAGCCAAGTTAGCCCCTACAATGAGCAGTTCTTC. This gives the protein CASSQVSPYNEQFF.